Shown below are 5 T cell receptor beta chains from a single sample sequenced in a study of OX40 agonist ivuxolimab in advanced cancers. The method was immunoSEQ multiplex PCR; TCRdb's version includes in-frame clones alone and lacks a portion of them. The table has some 8,800 clones, 88% seen once. The starting material was CD4+ or CD8+ T cells sorted from blood, obtained in a trial of the OX40 agonist ivuxolimab. These receptors all come from an adult with an advanced solid tumor such as melanoma, head and neck, liver or kidney cancer.

The J gene is TRBJ2-1, the V gene TRBV5-4; D is unresolved. V shed 5 bases and J shed 4 bases, with 10 bases lying between them. The CDR3 is 13 amino acids. Germline CDR1 and CDR2: SGHNT and YYREEE (reference sequence). The CDR3: CASRPDSYNEQFF. CDR3 nucleotides: TGTGCCAGCAGACCCGACTCTTACAATGAGCAGTTCTTC.

The rearrangement joins TRBV4-1 to TRBJ2-3; no reliable D call. Germline V lookup: CDR1 MGHRA, CDR2 YSYEKL. V shed 0 bases and J shed 2 bases, with 6 bases lying between them. The CDR3 totals 14 residues. The CDR3 loop reads CASSQDSNTDTQYF. Written as DNA, the CDR3 is TGCGCCAGCAGCCAAGATTCTAACACAGATACGCAGTATTTT.

The rearrangement joins TRBV2 to TRBJ1-5; 7 bases map to TRBD1. Germline V lookup: CDR1 SNHLY, CDR2 FYNNEI. The J segment lost 12 bases and the V segment lost 6 bases, leaving 14 bases of the junction unmatched. The CDR3 spans 14 residues. This CDR3 reads CASRSDLTGVRQHF. For the CDR3, the DNA is TGTGCCAGCAGATCCGACTTAACAGGGGTGCGCCAGCATTTT.

The chain joins TRBV5-6 to TRBJ2-4, with a possible D match to TRBD2 (7 bases). The CDR3 is 15 amino acids. The V end lost 2 bases, the J end lost 6 bases, and 15 bases lay between the germline ends. CDR1 and CDR2 (germline): SGHDT, YYEEEE. The CDR3 sequence: CASSLWRGPLNIQYF. The CDR3 bases are TGTGCCAGCAGCTTATGGCGGGGGCCCTTAAACATTCAGTACTTC.

The chain employs TRBV6-6 and TRBJ1-2, with D perhaps matching TRBD1 (6 bases). The V gene lost 6 bases and the J gene lost 5 bases, with 16 bases spanning the gap. There are 14 residues in the CDR3. Germline CDR1 MNHNY, CDR2 SVGAGI (reference sequence). CDR3 DNA: TGTGCCAGCAGCCAAACAGGGTTTGCGTATGGCTACACCTTC. It encodes CASSQTGFAYGYTF.